This T cell receptor (beta chain) was captured by sequencing in a study of shared clonotypes between healthy human individuals. This clone was counted a single time. The antigen is undetermined. Study results and caveats: Shared across several donors were about 4.8% of the naive CD4 clonotypes. Memory subsets generally showed smaller estimated richness than naive subsets did. At large depth, rarefaction still showed sorted-subset sequencing to be incomplete.

V was cut by 4 bases and J by 1 base, with 11 bases left in between. CDR3 length: 15 residues. In germline, CDR1 is MNHEY, CDR2 SMNVEV (reference sequence). Libraries were prepared by immunoSEQ multiplex PCR; TCRdb keeps only in-frame clonotypes and omits some of them. The data hold approximately 1.9 million clones, with around 93% observed a single time. CD45RO-negative CD8 cells positively selected for CCR7 made up the naive population, which excluded terminally differentiated effector memory CD45RA+ cells. The chain links TRBV27 to TRBJ1-5; the D gene is possibly TRBD1 (5 bases). The source material was naive CD8+ T cells from PBMCs. The origin of this receptor is a man aged 18 to 35 in good health. Some clones in this sample may be carry-over from other donors' samples. CDR3 bases: TGTGCCAGCAGTTCCCTGACAGTGAGCAATCAGCCCCAGCATTTT. Its translation is CASSSLTVSNQPQHF.